The following is a TCR beta chain sequence with its context. What it binds is unknown. What was amplified from RNA transcripts were TCR beta CDR3 regions. First-round RT-PCR with HTBI primers amplified the TCR CDR3 region. TCRdb fed the multiplex PCR reads into MiXCR, producing one record per CDR3 protein. This sample has 92,000 or so distinct CDR3 sequences, with under 65% found just once. From approximately 9.3 ml of fresh peripheral blood, PBMCs were isolated. This specimen comes from a study of T cells in Graves' hyperthyroidism and ophthalmopathy. Overall study results and limits: Blood samples included most of the expanded thyroid clonotypes exceeding 0.001.

This receptor was identified in a woman aged 40 to 50 with Graves' hyperthyroidism. Source material: blood.

The CDR3: CASRNGQGSTEAFF. The CDR3 DNA follows: TGCGCCAGCAGAAACGGACAGGGGAGCACTGAAGCTTTCTTT. This chain joins TRBV5-1 and TRBJ1-1; 9 bases are a match to TRBD1. CDR3 size: 14 residues. Germline assignment: CDR1 SGHRS and CDR2 YFSETQ. V was pared by 5 bases and J by 4 bases, with 6 bases of the junction left unmatched.